These T cell receptor beta chains were read from a single sample in a study of blood T cells in healthy people across ages. TCRdb itself ran the 5' RACE reads through MiXCR, one entry per CDR3 protein. The table shows about 1 million distinct CDR3 sequences, with less than 50% occurring only once. The sample comprised blood. The receptors here all came from a woman aged 55-69 years in good health. Both conserved end residues are part of each CDR3. D genes are given only for firm matches. A row's size may be missing; if present it is once, few, many or a size class.

j_call: TRBJ1-2
v_call: TRBV6-1
d_call: NA
clone_size: NA
cdr3_aa: CASTVRDGYTF
cdr3_nt: TGTGCCAGCACGGTGAGGGATGGCTACACCTTC

j_call: TRBJ2-1
v_call: TRBV20-1
d_call: TRBD2
clone_size: few
cdr3_aa: CSARVRGGDNEQFF
cdr3_nt: TGCAGTGCTAGAGTGCGGGGAGGGGACAATGAGCAGTTCTTC

j_call: TRBJ2-7
v_call: TRBV12-3/TRBV12-4
d_call: NA
clone_size: many
cdr3_aa: CASSLIAHEQYF
cdr3_nt: TGTGCCAGCAGTTTGATAGCCCACGAGCAGTACTTC

j_call: TRBJ2-7
v_call: TRBV10-1
d_call: TRBD2
clone_size: few
cdr3_aa: CASSTSSGNTYEQYF
cdr3_nt: TGCGCCAGCAGTACCTCTAGCGGGAACACCTACGAGCAGTACTTC

j_call: TRBJ1-1
v_call: TRBV18
d_call: TRBD1
clone_size: NA
cdr3_aa: CASSPDRGAEAFF
cdr3_nt: TGTGCCAGCTCACCAGACAGGGGGGCTGAAGCTTTCTTT

j_call: TRBJ2-5
v_call: TRBV5-1
d_call: TRBD1
clone_size: NA
cdr3_aa: CASSLISGTGGAETQYF
cdr3_nt: TGCGCCAGCAGCTTGATATCCGGGACAGGGGGCGCGGAGACCCAGTACTTC

j_call: TRBJ1-5
v_call: TRBV27
d_call: NA
clone_size: NA
cdr3_aa: CASSWGVRQPQHF
cdr3_nt: TGTGCCAGCAGTTGGGGGGTTCGTCAGCCCCAGCATTTT

j_call: TRBJ1-1
v_call: TRBV28
d_call: NA
clone_size: NA
cdr3_aa: CASSFIPRGAFF
cdr3_nt: TGTGCCAGCAGTTTCATCCCCAGGGGAGCTTTCTTT

j_call: TRBJ1-5
v_call: TRBV6-5
d_call: NA
clone_size: NA
cdr3_aa: CASSYKAGNQPQHF
cdr3_nt: TGTGCCAGCAGTTACAAGGCAGGGAATCAGCCCCAGCATTTT

j_call: TRBJ1-2
v_call: TRBV6-1
d_call: TRBD1
clone_size: NA
cdr3_aa: CASSNRGFEGYTF
cdr3_nt: TGTGCCAGCAGTAACAGGGGATTCGAGGGCTACACCTTC

j_call: TRBJ2-4
v_call: TRBV2
d_call: TRBD1
clone_size: once
cdr3_aa: CAARDSPKNIQYF
cdr3_nt: TGTGCCGCTCGGGACAGTCCCAAAAACATTCAGTACTTC

j_call: TRBJ2-3
v_call: TRBV18
d_call: NA
clone_size: NA
cdr3_aa: CASSPPGQSTDTQYF
cdr3_nt: TGTGCCAGCTCACCTCCGGGACAAAGCACAGATACGCAGTATTTT

j_call: TRBJ1-5
v_call: TRBV10-3
d_call: NA
clone_size: many
cdr3_aa: CAISESPMGLLNQPQHF
cdr3_nt: TGTGCCATCAGTGAGAGCCCAATGGGACTACTCAATCAGCCCCAGCATTTT

j_call: TRBJ2-3
v_call: TRBV2
d_call: NA
clone_size: NA
cdr3_aa: CASSGQMRDTQYF
cdr3_nt: TGTGCCAGCAGTGGGCAGATGAGGGATACGCAGTATTTT

j_call: TRBJ2-7
v_call: TRBV6-5
d_call: TRBD1
clone_size: few
cdr3_aa: CASSYRPPDRAHEQYF
cdr3_nt: TGTGCCAGCAGTTACCGCCCCCCGGACAGGGCCCACGAGCAGTACTTC

j_call: TRBJ2-1
v_call: TRBV5-1
d_call: NA
clone_size: NA
cdr3_aa: CASSLRSRLGYNEQFF
cdr3_nt: TGCGCCAGCAGCTTGAGGTCCCGACTTGGGTACAATGAGCAGTTCTTC

j_call: TRBJ2-1
v_call: TRBV4-2
d_call: NA
clone_size: few
cdr3_aa: CASSQESGVYEQFF
cdr3_nt: TGTGCCAGCAGCCAAGAAAGCGGAGTGTATGAGCAGTTCTTC

j_call: TRBJ1-2
v_call: TRBV27
d_call: NA
clone_size: few
cdr3_aa: CASSLDSLYGYTF
cdr3_nt: TGTGCCAGCAGTCTCGACAGTCTCTATGGCTACACCTTC

j_call: TRBJ2-1
v_call: TRBV5-1
d_call: TRBD2
clone_size: NA
cdr3_aa: CASSILLAGEYNEQFF
cdr3_nt: TGCGCCAGCAGCATTCTACTAGCGGGAGAATACAATGAGCAGTTCTTC

j_call: TRBJ2-5
v_call: TRBV6-1
d_call: NA
clone_size: NA
cdr3_aa: CTSRAGTQYF
cdr3_nt: TGTACCAGCCGAGCCGGGACCCAGTACTTC

j_call: TRBJ2-7
v_call: TRBV3-1
d_call: TRBD2
clone_size: few
cdr3_aa: CASSQGGLATYEQYF
cdr3_nt: TGTGCCAGCAGCCAAGGTGGACTAGCAACGTACGAGCAGTACTTC

j_call: TRBJ2-3
v_call: TRBV20-1
d_call: NA
clone_size: few
cdr3_aa: CSAREGTGGRTQYF
cdr3_nt: TGCAGTGCTAGAGAGGGTACAGGTGGGAGGACGCAGTATTTT

j_call: TRBJ1-4
v_call: TRBV6-5
d_call: NA
clone_size: NA
cdr3_aa: CASSSKRDPQGEKLFF
cdr3_nt: TGTGCCAGCAGTTCGAAACGAGATCCTCAGGGCGAAAAACTGTTTTTT

j_call: TRBJ2-1
v_call: TRBV20-1
d_call: NA
clone_size: few
cdr3_aa: CSAPWSGRNEQFF
cdr3_nt: TGCAGTGCCCCTTGGTCCGGACGCAATGAGCAGTTCTTC

j_call: TRBJ1-1
v_call: TRBV30
d_call: NA
clone_size: few
cdr3_aa: CAWSTFRQANTEAFF
cdr3_nt: TGTGCCTGGAGTACCTTTCGACAGGCGAACACTGAAGCTTTCTTT

j_call: TRBJ2-3
v_call: TRBV12-3/TRBV12-4
d_call: TRBD2
clone_size: once
cdr3_aa: CASSLKRLAGEVTDTQYF
cdr3_nt: TGTGCCAGCAGTTTAAAGAGACTAGCGGGAGAAGTCACAGATACGCAGTATTTT

j_call: TRBJ2-7
v_call: TRBV20-1
d_call: NA
clone_size: NA
cdr3_aa: CSATRDKTYEQYF
cdr3_nt: TGCAGTGCTACTAGGGACAAAACCTACGAGCAGTACTTC

j_call: TRBJ2-3
v_call: TRBV5-1
d_call: TRBD1
clone_size: few
cdr3_aa: CASSLARKGQPLSTDTQYF
cdr3_nt: TGCGCCAGCAGCTTGGCCAGAAAGGGACAGCCCTTAAGCACAGATACGCAGTATTTT

j_call: TRBJ2-5
v_call: TRBV3-1
d_call: NA
clone_size: few
cdr3_aa: CASSQEKTGAVTQYF
cdr3_nt: TGTGCCAGCAGCCAGGAGAAGACCGGGGCTGTGACCCAGTACTTC

j_call: TRBJ2-5
v_call: TRBV5-1
d_call: NA
clone_size: NA
cdr3_aa: CASRNFDSKVPTGQYF
cdr3_nt: TGCGCCAGCAGAAACTTCGACAGTAAAGTACCTACCGGGCAGTACTTC

j_call: TRBJ2-6
v_call: TRBV6-5
d_call: TRBD1
clone_size: many
cdr3_aa: CASSYSYRTGNSGANVLTF
cdr3_nt: TGTGCCAGCAGTTACTCTTACAGGACAGGGAACTCTGGGGCCAACGTCCTGACTTTC

j_call: TRBJ2-1
v_call: TRBV7-9
d_call: NA
clone_size: NA
cdr3_aa: CSSSLGVNEQFF
cdr3_nt: TGTTCCAGCAGCTTAGGGGTCAATGAGCAGTTCTTC

j_call: TRBJ2-5
v_call: TRBV20-1
d_call: NA
clone_size: once
cdr3_aa: CSARLSEETQYF
cdr3_nt: TGCAGTGCCAGGCTGAGCGAGGAGACCCAGTACTTC

j_call: TRBJ2-3
v_call: TRBV25-1
d_call: NA
clone_size: NA
cdr3_aa: CASSESRPTDTQYF
cdr3_nt: TGTGCCAGCAGTGAATCCCGACCTACAGATACGCAGTATTTT

j_call: TRBJ2-5
v_call: TRBV6-4
d_call: TRBD2
clone_size: NA
cdr3_aa: CASIRPGTGTSGRLETQYF
cdr3_nt: TGTGCCAGCATCCGACCAGGGACCGGGACTAGCGGGAGACTTGAGACCCAGTACTTC

j_call: TRBJ2-1
v_call: TRBV7-2
d_call: TRBD1
clone_size: NA
cdr3_aa: CASSLVGTGSRIYNEQFF
cdr3_nt: TGTGCCAGCAGCTTAGTGGGGACAGGGTCTAGGATTTACAATGAGCAGTTCTTC

j_call: TRBJ2-1
v_call: TRBV20-1
d_call: TRBD2
clone_size: few
cdr3_aa: CSALSPGTSGNEQFF
cdr3_nt: TGCAGTGCCCTCTCCCCCGGGACTAGCGGGAATGAGCAGTTCTTC

j_call: TRBJ2-7
v_call: TRBV5-4
d_call: TRBD1
clone_size: NA
cdr3_aa: CASRSGTGGLNNEQYF
cdr3_nt: TGTGCCAGCAGGTCCGGGACAGGGGGTTTAAACAATGAGCAGTACTTC

j_call: TRBJ1-1
v_call: TRBV4-2
d_call: NA
clone_size: few
cdr3_aa: CASSRTADMNTEAFF
cdr3_nt: TGTGCCAGCAGCCGGACAGCGGATATGAACACTGAAGCTTTCTTT

j_call: TRBJ1-2
v_call: TRBV2
d_call: NA
clone_size: few
cdr3_aa: CASSDSGREGYGYTF
cdr3_nt: TGTGCCAGCAGTGATTCCGGCAGGGAGGGATATGGCTACACCTTC

j_call: TRBJ2-1
v_call: TRBV20-1
d_call: NA
clone_size: NA
cdr3_aa: CSPEAVHNEQFF
cdr3_nt: TGCAGTCCCGAGGCAGTTCACAATGAGCAGTTCTTC

j_call: TRBJ1-2
v_call: TRBV27
d_call: NA
clone_size: NA
cdr3_aa: CASSPGPLAGYTF
cdr3_nt: TGTGCCAGCAGTCCCGGACCTCTGGCCGGCTACACCTTC

j_call: TRBJ2-6
v_call: TRBV6-2/TRBV6-3
d_call: NA
clone_size: NA
cdr3_aa: CASSYSRRAGANVLTF
cdr3_nt: TGTGCCAGCAGTTACTCCCGTCGGGCTGGGGCCAACGTCCTGACTTTC

j_call: TRBJ2-7
v_call: TRBV7-9
d_call: TRBD2
clone_size: few
cdr3_aa: CASSSERESYEQYF
cdr3_nt: TGTGCCAGCAGCTCCGAGCGGGAATCCTACGAGCAGTACTTC

j_call: TRBJ2-7
v_call: TRBV3-1
d_call: TRBD2
clone_size: NA
cdr3_aa: CASSRLAGGPRGEQYF
cdr3_nt: TGTGCCAGCAGCCGACTAGCGGGAGGACCCAGGGGCGAGCAGTACTTC